This note documents a single TCR beta chain sequence. Its specificity is unknown. Unique molecular identifiers tagged the TCR beta cDNA libraries. A few hundred thousand cDNA molecules came from around 1 to 9.1 million T cells. MiXCR, applied by TCRdb to the PCR reads, yields one record per CDR3 protein. In the table there are hundreds of thousands of distinct CDR3 sequences, 59% of which are singletons. These data come from a study of post-analysis software for immune sequencing data. Study at large: Disease courses included relapsing-remitting, secondary progressive and progressive-relapsing multiple sclerosis.

Findings of the study overall: When patients were compared with controls, 4 or 5 TRBV segments were more frequent, TRBV5-6, TRBV5-1 and TRBV20-1 among them. Strong co-clustering by F measure was seen for same-batch samples. Controls had significantly higher normalized Chao1 diversity than multiple sclerosis patients.

Looked up from germline, CDR1 is MNHNS and CDR2 is SASEGT. Trimming removed 6 bases from V and 2 bases from J; junction bases left unmatched: 8. The CDR3 runs to 15 residues. Source material: blood. This TCR came from a girl aged 2 to 9 with multiple sclerosis. V is TRBV6-1 and J is TRBJ2-7; TRBD2 aligns across 9 bases. CDR3 bases: TGTGCCAGCAGGCGGGACCTAGCGGGGACCTACGAGCAGTACTTC. Residues: CASRRDLAGTYEQYF.